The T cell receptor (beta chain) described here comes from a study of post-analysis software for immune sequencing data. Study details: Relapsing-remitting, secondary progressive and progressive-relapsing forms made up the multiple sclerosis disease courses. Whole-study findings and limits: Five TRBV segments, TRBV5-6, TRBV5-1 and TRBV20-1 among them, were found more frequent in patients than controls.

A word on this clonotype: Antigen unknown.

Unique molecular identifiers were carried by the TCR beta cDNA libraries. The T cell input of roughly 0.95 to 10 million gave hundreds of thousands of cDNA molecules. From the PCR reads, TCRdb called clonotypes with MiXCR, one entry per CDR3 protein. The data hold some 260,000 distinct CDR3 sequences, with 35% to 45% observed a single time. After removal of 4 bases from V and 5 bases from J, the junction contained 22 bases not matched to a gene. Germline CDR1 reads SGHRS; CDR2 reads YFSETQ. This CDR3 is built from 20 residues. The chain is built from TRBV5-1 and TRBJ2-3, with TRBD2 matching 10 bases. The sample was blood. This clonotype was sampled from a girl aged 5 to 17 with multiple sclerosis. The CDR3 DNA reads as TGCGCCAGCAGCGCCCGAGACAGCGGGGGGGTATACCTTAGTGGAGATACGCAGTATTTT. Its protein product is CASSARDSGGVYLSGDTQYF. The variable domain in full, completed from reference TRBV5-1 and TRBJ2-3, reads KAGVTQTPRYLIKTRGQQVTLSCSPISGHRSVSWYQQTPGQGLQFLFEYFSETQRNKGNFPGRFSGRQFSNSRSEMNVSTLELGDSALYLCASSARDSGGVYLSGDTQYFGPGTRLTVL.